This T cell receptor (beta chain) was sequenced during a study of shared clonotypes between healthy human individuals. Study in general: CD8 memory received one plate per donor, CD8 naive two, CD4 memory three and CD4 naive three.

This CDR3 comprises 15 residues. CDR1 and CDR2 from the germline V gene are MDHEN and SYDVKM. The V and J ends lost 7 bases and 5 bases, in that order; junction bases with no gene match: 11. TCRdb's table, derived via immunoSEQ multiplex PCR, lists solely in-frame clones and lacks some. The sample yields 1.6 million or so clones, roughly 96% seen once. The rearrangement links TRBV28 to TRBJ1-5; 7 positions agree with TRBD1. This TCR derives from a man aged 25 to 40 in good health. What was sequenced was naive CD4+ T cells sorted from blood. The subset denotes: CD45RA+ positively selected. The CDR3 DNA reads as TGTGCCAGCACCAAAGGGGGCGGTTTCGATCAGCCCCAGCATTTT. Protein product: CASTKGGGFDQPQHF.